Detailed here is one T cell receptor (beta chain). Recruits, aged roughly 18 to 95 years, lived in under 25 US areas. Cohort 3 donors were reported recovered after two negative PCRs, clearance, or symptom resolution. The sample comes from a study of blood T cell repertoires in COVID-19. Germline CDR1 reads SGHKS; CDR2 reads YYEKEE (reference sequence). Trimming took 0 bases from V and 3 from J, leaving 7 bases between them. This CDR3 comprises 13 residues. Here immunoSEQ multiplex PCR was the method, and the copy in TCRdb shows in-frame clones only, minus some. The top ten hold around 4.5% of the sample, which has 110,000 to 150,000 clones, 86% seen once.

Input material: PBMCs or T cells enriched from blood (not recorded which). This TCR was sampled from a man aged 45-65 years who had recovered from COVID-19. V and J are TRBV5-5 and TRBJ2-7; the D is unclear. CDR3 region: CASSLANGYEQYF. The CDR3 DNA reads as TGTGCCAGCAGCTTGGCAAACGGCTACGAGCAGTACTTC.